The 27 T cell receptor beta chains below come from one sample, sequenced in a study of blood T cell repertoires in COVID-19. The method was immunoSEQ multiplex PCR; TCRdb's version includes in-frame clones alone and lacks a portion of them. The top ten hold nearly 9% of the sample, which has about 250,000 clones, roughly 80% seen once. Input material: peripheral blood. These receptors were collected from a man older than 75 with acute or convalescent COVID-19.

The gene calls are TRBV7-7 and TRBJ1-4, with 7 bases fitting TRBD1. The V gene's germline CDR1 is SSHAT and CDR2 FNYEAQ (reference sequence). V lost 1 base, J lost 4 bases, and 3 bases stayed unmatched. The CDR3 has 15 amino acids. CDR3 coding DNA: TGTGCCAGCAGCTTAGGGGGACAGCTTAATGAAAAACTGTTTTTT. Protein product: CASSLGGQLNEKLFF.

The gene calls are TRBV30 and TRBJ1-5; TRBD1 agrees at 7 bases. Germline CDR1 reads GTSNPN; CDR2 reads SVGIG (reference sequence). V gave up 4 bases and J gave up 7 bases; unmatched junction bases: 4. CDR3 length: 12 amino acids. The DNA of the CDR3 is TGTGCCTGGAACAGGGGTAGACAGCCCCAGCATTTT. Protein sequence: CAWNRGRQPQHF.

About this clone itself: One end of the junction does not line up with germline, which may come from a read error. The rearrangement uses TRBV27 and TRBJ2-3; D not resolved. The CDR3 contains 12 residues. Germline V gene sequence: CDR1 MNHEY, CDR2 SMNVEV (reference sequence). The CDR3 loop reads CASSLAQRTLYF. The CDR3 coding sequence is TGTGCCAGCAGTTTAGCTCAGCGAACGCTGTATTTT.

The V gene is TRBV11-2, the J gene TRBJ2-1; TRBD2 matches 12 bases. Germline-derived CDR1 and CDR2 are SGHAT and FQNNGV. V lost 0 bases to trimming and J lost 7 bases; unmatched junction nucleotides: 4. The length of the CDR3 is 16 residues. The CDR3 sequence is CASSLDLAGGRNEQFF. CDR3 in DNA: TGTGCCAGCAGCTTAGATCTAGCGGGGGGGAGGAATGAGCAGTTCTTC.

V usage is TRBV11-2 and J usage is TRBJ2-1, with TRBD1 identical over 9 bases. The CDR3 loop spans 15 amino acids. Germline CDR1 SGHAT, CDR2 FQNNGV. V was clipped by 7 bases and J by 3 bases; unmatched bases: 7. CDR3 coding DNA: TGTGCCAGCATTCCCGGGACAGGGCGCTACAATGAGCAGTTCTTC. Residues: CASIPGTGRYNEQFF. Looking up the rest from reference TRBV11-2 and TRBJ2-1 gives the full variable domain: EAGVAQSPRYKIIEKRQSVAFWCNPISGHATLYWYQQILGQGPKLLIQFQNNGVVDDSQLPKDRFSAERLKGVDSTLKIQPAKLEDSAVYLCASIPGTGRYNEQFFGPGTRLTVL.

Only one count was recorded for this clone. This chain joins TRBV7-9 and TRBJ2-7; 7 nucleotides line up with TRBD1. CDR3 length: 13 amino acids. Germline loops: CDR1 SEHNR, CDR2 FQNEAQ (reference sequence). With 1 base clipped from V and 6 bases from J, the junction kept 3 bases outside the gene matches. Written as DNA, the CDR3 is TGTGCCAGCAGCTTAGACAGGGGTGCCGAGCAGTACTTC. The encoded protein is CASSLDRGAEQYF.

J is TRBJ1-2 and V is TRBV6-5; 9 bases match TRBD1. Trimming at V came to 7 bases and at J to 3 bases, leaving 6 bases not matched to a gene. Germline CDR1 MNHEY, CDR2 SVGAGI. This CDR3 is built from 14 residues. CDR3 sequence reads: CASIPTGGYYGYTF. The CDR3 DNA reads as TGTGCCAGCATTCCCACAGGGGGCTACTATGGCTACACCTTC.

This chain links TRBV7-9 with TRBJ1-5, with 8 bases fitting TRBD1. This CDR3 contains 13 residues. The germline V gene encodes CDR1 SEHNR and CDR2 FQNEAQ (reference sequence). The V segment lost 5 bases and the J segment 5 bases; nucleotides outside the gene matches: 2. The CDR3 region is CASSAQGDQPQHF. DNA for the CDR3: TGTGCCAGCAGCGCACAGGGGGATCAGCCCCAGCATTTT.

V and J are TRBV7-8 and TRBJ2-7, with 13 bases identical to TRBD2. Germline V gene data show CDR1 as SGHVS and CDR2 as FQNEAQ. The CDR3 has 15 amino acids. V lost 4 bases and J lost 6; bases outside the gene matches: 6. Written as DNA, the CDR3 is TGTGCCAGCAGCTACGTCCGGACTAGCGGGAGCGAGCAGTACTTC. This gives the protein CASSYVRTSGSEQYF.

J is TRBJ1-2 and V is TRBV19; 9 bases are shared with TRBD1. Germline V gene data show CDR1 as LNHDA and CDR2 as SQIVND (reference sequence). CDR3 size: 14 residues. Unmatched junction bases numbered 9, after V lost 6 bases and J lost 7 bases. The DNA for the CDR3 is TGTGCCAGTAGATCCTCCGGGACAGGGTTTGGCTACACCTTC. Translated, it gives CASRSSGTGFGYTF.

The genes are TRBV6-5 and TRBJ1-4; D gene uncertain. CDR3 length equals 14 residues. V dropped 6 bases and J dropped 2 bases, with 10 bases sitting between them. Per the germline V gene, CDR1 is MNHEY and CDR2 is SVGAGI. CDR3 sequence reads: CASSYTRTNEKLFF. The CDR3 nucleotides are TGTGCCAGCAGCTACACCAGGACTAATGAAAAACTGTTTTTT.

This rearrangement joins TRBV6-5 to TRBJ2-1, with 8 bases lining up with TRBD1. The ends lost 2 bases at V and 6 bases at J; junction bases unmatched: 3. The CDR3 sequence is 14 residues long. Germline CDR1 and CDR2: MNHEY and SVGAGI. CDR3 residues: CASSYDRGINEQFF. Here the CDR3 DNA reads TGTGCCAGCAGTTACGACAGGGGAATCAATGAGCAGTTCTTC.

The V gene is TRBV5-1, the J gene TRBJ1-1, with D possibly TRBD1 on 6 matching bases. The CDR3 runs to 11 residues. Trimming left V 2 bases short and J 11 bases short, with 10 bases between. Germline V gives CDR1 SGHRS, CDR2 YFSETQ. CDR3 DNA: TGCGCCAGCAGCTTTCAGGGGCCCGCTTTCTTT. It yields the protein CASSFQGPAFF.

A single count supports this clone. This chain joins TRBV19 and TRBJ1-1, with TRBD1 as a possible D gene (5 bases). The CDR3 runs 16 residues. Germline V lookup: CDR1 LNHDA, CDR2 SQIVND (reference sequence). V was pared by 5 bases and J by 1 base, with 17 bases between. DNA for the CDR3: TGTGCCAGTAGTGCCGGATACAGGCGTTCGAACACTGAAGCTTTCTTT. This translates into CASSAGYRRSNTEAFF.

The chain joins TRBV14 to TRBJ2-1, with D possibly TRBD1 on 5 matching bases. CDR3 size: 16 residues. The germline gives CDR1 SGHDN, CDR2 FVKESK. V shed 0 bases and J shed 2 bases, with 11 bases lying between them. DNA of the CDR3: TGTGCCAGCAGCCAAGATAAGGGGATAGCCTACAATGAGCAGTTCTTC. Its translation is CASSQDKGIAYNEQFF.

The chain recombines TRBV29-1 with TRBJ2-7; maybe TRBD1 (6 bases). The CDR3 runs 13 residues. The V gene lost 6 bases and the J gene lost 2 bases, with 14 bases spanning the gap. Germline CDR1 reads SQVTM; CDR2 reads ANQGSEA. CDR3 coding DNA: TGCAGCGTCCTCGGACAGAAAGCCTACGAGCAGTACTTC. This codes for CSVLGQKAYEQYF.

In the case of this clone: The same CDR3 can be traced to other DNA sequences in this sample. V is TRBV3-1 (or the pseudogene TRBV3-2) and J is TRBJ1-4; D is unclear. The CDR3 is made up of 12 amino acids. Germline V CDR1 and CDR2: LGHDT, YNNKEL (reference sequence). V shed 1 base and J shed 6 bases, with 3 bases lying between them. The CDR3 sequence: CASSQVDEKLFF. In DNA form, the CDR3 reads TGTGCCAGCAGCCAAGTAGATGAAAAACTGTTTTTT.

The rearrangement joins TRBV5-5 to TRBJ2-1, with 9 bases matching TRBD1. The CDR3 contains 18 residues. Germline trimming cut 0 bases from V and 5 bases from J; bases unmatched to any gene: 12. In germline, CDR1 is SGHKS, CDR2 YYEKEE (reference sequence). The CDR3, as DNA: TGTGCCAGCAGCTTGGCCACCTCGGGACAGGGACGCGACAATGAGCAGTTCTTC. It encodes CASSLATSGQGRDNEQFF.

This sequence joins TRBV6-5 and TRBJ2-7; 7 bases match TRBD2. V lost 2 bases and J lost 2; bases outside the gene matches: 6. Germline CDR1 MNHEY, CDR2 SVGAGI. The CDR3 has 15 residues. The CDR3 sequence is CASSYGASGTYEQYF. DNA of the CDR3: TGTGCCAGCAGTTACGGGGCTAGCGGAACCTACGAGCAGTACTTC.

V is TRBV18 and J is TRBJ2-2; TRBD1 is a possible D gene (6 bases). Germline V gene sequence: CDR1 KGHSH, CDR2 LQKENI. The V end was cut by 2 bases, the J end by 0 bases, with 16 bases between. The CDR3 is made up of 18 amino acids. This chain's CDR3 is CASSPNRVGPANTGELFF. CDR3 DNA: TGTGCCAGCTCACCAAACAGGGTTGGACCCGCGAACACCGGGGAGCTGTTTTTT.

The CDR3 region is CASRRWGHGNSPLHF. The CDR3 DNA is TGTGCCAGCCGCCGATGGGGACATGGAAATTCACCCCTCCACTTT. The chain couples TRBV13 to TRBJ1-6; weak D call: TRBD1 (6 bases). This CDR3 comprises 15 residues. Germline V CDR1 and CDR2: PRHDT, FYEKMQ (reference sequence). Deletions cut 8 bases from V and 7 bases from J, with 18 bases between.

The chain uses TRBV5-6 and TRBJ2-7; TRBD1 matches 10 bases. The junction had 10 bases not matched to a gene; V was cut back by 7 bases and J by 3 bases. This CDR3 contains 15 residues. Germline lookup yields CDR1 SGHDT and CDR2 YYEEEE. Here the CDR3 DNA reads TGTGCCAGCGGCAAGCCCGGGACAGGGGACTACGAGCAGTACTTC. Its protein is CASGKPGTGDYEQYF.

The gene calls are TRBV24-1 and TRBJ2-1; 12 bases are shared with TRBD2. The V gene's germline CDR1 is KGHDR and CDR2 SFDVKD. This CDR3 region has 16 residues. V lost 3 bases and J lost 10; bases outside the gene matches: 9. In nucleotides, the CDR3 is TGTGCCACCAGTGATCCTAGCGGGGGGGCCCCCCACGAGCAGTTCTTC. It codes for CATSDPSGGAPHEQFF.

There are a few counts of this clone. The CDR3 DNA reads as TGTGCCATCAGTGAGTCAAAAACAGGGGTTAATGAAAAACTGTTTTTT. Translating gives CAISESKTGVNEKLFF. The rearrangement uses TRBV10-3 and TRBJ1-4; 7 bases match TRBD1. V dropped 0 bases and J dropped 4; count of bases not matched to a gene: 5. The length of the CDR3 is 16 residues. The V gene's germline CDR1 is ENHRY and CDR2 SYGVKD.

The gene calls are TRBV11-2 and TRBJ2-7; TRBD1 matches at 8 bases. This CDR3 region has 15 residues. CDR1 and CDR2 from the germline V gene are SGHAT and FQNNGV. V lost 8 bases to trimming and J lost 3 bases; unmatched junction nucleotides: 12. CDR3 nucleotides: TGTGCCAGCGTACTCGGACCAGGGGGCAGCTACGAGCAGTACTTC. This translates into CASVLGPGGSYEQYF.

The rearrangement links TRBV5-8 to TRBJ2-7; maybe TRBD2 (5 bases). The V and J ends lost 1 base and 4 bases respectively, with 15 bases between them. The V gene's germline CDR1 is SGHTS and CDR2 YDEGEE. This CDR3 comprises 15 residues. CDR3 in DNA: TGTGCCAGCAGCTTGTGGACCGCCGGGGTGTACGAGCAGTACTTC. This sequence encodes CASSLWTAGVYEQYF.

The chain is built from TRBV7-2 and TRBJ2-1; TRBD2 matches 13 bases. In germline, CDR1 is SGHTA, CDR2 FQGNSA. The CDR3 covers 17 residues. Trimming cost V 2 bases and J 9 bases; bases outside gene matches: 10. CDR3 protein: CASSLSSTSGGAREQFF. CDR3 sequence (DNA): TGTGCCAGCAGCTTATCGTCTACTAGCGGGGGGGCACGTGAGCAGTTCTTC.